This TCR beta chain was recorded in a study of blood T cell repertoires in COVID-19 (dated by TCRdb to about 2020). Background for the entire study: The collaborator samples originated in the United States, Italy and Spain and spanned the acute and convalescent phases of COVID-19. The material from the prospective study consisted of cDNA or gDNA derived from T cells, B-cell-depleted T cells, or PBMCs. The dataset comprised deeply sampled blood TCRbeta repertoires from subjects exposed to, actively infected with, or recovered from COVID-19. The repertoires were made available in a free public database intended to serve as a resource for research on the immune response to SARS-CoV-2. Samples came from the ongoing ImmuneRACE study (first 160 participants) plus 1,254 subjects from 6 global collaborators. The sample metadata nearly always contained a de-identified subject ID, COVID-19 status, age in years and sex. Where available, HLA class I and class II types were obtained from metadata supplied by the sample provider rather than from assay-based typing. The paper's findings and limits, for the study overall: How much clinical and demographic metadata was included differed by source and by participant, and the metadata was provided uncurated.

TCRbeta CDR3 regions were amplified from genomic DNA by means of the immunoSEQ Assay, a bias-controlled multiplex PCR. As for the original processing: The number of nucleated cells in each sample was estimated by amplification of reference gene primers within the assay. To quantify the absolute abundance of each unique TCRbeta CDR3 rearrangement, sequence reads were collapsed and filtered. Productive Simpson clonality was computed per sample as the square root of Simpson's diversity index over productive rearrangements. The table was pulled from immuneACCESS by TCRdb, which kept in-frame rearrangements only. Such tables lose some clones; where checked, under half of the loss comes from unresolved V genes, and the rest has no known cause. For V, J and clone size, that table is used; D and trimming come from the DNA. The sample data list more than 95,000 clones, and approximately 79% of these were observed just once. Around 2.5% of the sample is held by the ten biggest clonotypes.

Each collaborating institution followed its own protocols to collect whole blood in K2EDTA tubes. Collaborator samples were shipped for TCRbeta analysis as frozen whole blood, isolated PBMCs, or DNA extracted from either sample type. Concerning this clone itself: Its target antigen remains unknown. No quality values exist for individual bases; no much larger clone is one base distant.

V lost 5 bases and J lost 6 bases; the stretch between them is 8 bases long. The germline V gene specifies SGHTA as CDR1 and FQGNSA as CDR2. The cysteine opens and the phenylalanine closes a CDR3 of 12 amino acids. Only the CDR3 DNA is retained, 36 bases long and in frame from the first base. The rearranged chain carries TRBV7-2 and TRBJ1-5; the D segment cannot be called with confidence. Sequencing input: peripheral blood. This TCR derives from a man aged 45-65 years with acute or convalescent COVID-19. The CDR3: CASSTTTQPQHF. The DNA reads TGTGCCAGCAGCACCACAACTCAGCCCCAGCATTTT.